The clone carrying this TCR beta chain was observed many times. Antigen unknown. The data stem from a study of cytomegalovirus exposure and HLA in healthy donors. Across the study: An earlier analysis found roughly 110 million unique TCR beta sequences from about 190 million T cells. Findings and caveats of the study: For most subjects, TCR beta sequences were reported to predict HLA-A and HLA-B alleles with accuracy. A few V segments could not be told apart, such as TRBV6-2 and TRBV6-3, and were left out. CMV serostatus was the sole immune exposure information available.

PCR employed 60 Vbeta and 13 Jbeta primers. The repertoire was sequenced with immunoSEQ multiplex PCR; TCRdb's copy has only in-frame clones and lacks some. Found here are 98,000 or so clones, 10% of them singletons; the top ten hold 5.5% to 7.5%. The CDR3 is made up of 13 amino acids. V lost 7 bases and J lost 4; bases outside the gene matches: 6. Germline CDR1 reads ENHRY; CDR2 reads SYGVKD. This receptor was obtained from a man aged 40-50 years in good health and CMV-seropositive. The sequenced sample was PBMCs. The chain is built from TRBV10-3 and TRBJ1-1, with 7 nucleotides matching TRBD1. CDR3 residues: CAIKLTGSTEAFF. The CDR3 coding sequence is TGTGCCATCAAGTTGACAGGGAGCACTGAAGCTTTCTTT.